These T cell receptor beta chains were read from a single sample in a study of PD-1 blockade in classical Hodgkin lymphoma. Profiled with immunoSEQ multiplex PCR; TCRdb holds only in-frame clones, not every one. Of about 45,000 clones in the sample, approximately 72% were seen once. The sample in question was peripheral blood mononuclear cells (PBMCs), obtained before the second cycle of nivolumab. These TCRs come from a human donor with classical Hodgkin lymphoma. The CDR3 runs from the conserved cysteine through the conserved F or W. The D gene is left open where the match is weak. A clone size is listed for some rows: how often the clone was seen (once, few, many), or a class if it is expanded.

D,J,V,size,DNA,CDR3
-,TRBJ2-7,TRBV27,-,TGTGCCAGCAGTCCAATATCCGAATCTAGAAACTACGAGCAGTACTTC,CASSPISESRNYEQYF
TRBD1,TRBJ2-1,TRBV5-6,-,TGTGCCAGCAGCTTCCTGGACAGGGAGGAAAATGAGCAGTTCTTC,CASSFLDREENEQFF
-,TRBJ2-3,TRBV6-6,few,TGTGCCAGCAGTTACTCCGGGACTGGCACAGATACGCAGTATTTT,CASSYSGTGTDTQYF
-,TRBJ1-2,TRBV19,-,TGTGCCAGTAGTATAGATCACCCCCGGCAGGGTCCCTACACCTTC,CASSIDHPRQGPYTF
-,TRBJ2-1,TRBV5-6,-,TGTGCCAGCAGCTTGCGCCTCGGTGGGGGCGAGGTCTTC,CASSLRLGGGEVF
TRBD1,TRBJ2-5,TRBV5-8,-,TGTGCCAGCAGAACCGACAGGGTTGAGACCCAGTACTTC,CASRTDRVETQYF
-,TRBJ2-7,TRBV27,medium-sized,TGTGCCAGCAGTTTGACCGCAGGGGTTGAAGACTACGAGCAGTACTTC,CASSLTAGVEDYEQYF
TRBD1,TRBJ1-5,TRBV15,-,TGTGCCACCAGCAGAGAAATATCCGACAGGGCTTACCAGCCCCAGCATTTT,CATSREISDRAYQPQHF
TRBD2,TRBJ2-1,TRBV19,few,TGTGCCAGTAGTATAGGACTAGCCGAATCCTACAATGAGCAGTTCTTC,CASSIGLAESYNEQFF
TRBD1,TRBJ1-2,TRBV6-6,-,TGTGCCAGCAGCGACAGGGGAAGCGATGGCTACACCTTC,CASSDRGSDGYTF
-,TRBJ1-1,TRBV6-5,once,TGTGCCAGCACTGAGGCTAGCACTGAAGCTTTCTTT,CASTEASTEAFF
-,TRBJ2-1,TRBV14,-,TGTGCCAGCAGCCAGGTTCGTAGCGGACTCAATGAGCAGTTCTTC,CASSQVRSGLNEQFF
TRBD1,TRBJ2-7,TRBV27,-,TGTGCCAGCAGCCTTACAGGGGAGTTCGAGCAGTACTTC,CASSLTGEFEQYF
TRBD1,TRBJ2-3,TRBV7-9,-,TGTGCCAGCAGCCTAAAGTCCGGACAGGTCACAGATACGCAGTATTTT,CASSLKSGQVTDTQYF
TRBD1,TRBJ2-7,TRBV7-9,once,TGTGCCAGCAGAGGGGTTCGGGACAGGGCGTACTTC,CASRGVRDRAYF
-,TRBJ1-3,TRBV7-6,-,TGTGCCAGCAGTGTTGACCGCGCCTCTGGAAACACCATATATTTT,CASSVDRASGNTIYF
-,TRBJ1-3,TRBV9,once,TGTGCCAGCAGCTATGAGGGGACATCTGGAAACACCATATATTTT,CASSYEGTSGNTIYF
-,TRBJ2-4,TRBV18,once,TGTGCCAGCTCACCAAATGGACAAGGGCCGTTTGGGGACTTC,CASSPNGQGPFGDF
TRBD1,TRBJ1-5,TRBV27,few,TGTGCCAGCAGTCTGGGACAGAATAGCAATCAGCCCCAGCATTTT,CASSLGQNSNQPQHF
-,TRBJ1-5,TRBV7-2,-,TGTGCCAGCAGCTTAGCAGGGGGGGGACAGCCCCAGCATTTT,CASSLAGGGQPQHF
-,TRBJ2-3,TRBV5-6,-,TGTGCCAGCAGCTTTTACAGGGAAGACACAGATACGCAGTATTTT,CASSFYREDTDTQYF
-,TRBJ2-5,TRBV5-4,-,TGTGCCAGCAGCCGGTCTGAGACCCAGTACTTC,CASSRSETQYF
TRBD2,TRBJ2-1,TRBV29-1,-,TGCAGCGTGGGTGGTCTAGCGGGGCGGTCCTACAATGAGCAGTTCTTC,CSVGGLAGRSYNEQFF
TRBD1,TRBJ2-2,TRBV30,-,TGTGCCTGGGGGACAGGGTTGGGCACCGGGGAGCTGTTTTTT,CAWGTGLGTGELFF
-,TRBJ2-3,TRBV7-8,-,TGTGCCAGCAGCTTGTCGGCCCTGGCTAGCCGATTCACAGATACGCAGTATTTT,CASSLSALASRFTDTQYF
-,TRBJ2-7,TRBV7-3,-,TGTGCCAGCAGCTTATATCAGGGTAGCTCCTACGAGCAGTACTTC,CASSLYQGSSYEQYF
TRBD1,TRBJ1-1,TRBV7-7,-,TGTGCTAGCAGCTTAGTTTTCCACATAGGACAGGGGGACAACACTGAAGCTTTCTTT,CASSLVFHIGQGDNTEAFF
TRBD1,TRBJ1-5,TRBV19,-,TGTGCCAGTAGTCGACAGGGGGCAAAGGTCGGCAATCAGCCCCAGCATTTT,CASSRQGAKVGNQPQHF
-,TRBJ1-1,TRBV6-6,medium-sized,TGTGCCAGCAGTCCCACGACAGGTCCAACTGAAGCTTTCTTT,CASSPTTGPTEAFF
-,TRBJ2-3,TRBV9,-,TGTGCCAGCAGCGGGAAGAGGGATACGCAGTATTTT,CASSGKRDTQYF
-,TRBJ2-7,TRBV11-3,-,TGTGCCAGCAGCGCTACCCTCGGCGAGCAGTACTTC,CASSATLGEQYF
TRBD1,TRBJ1-4,TRBV6-5,-,TGTGCCGGCATCGGTTACAGGGGAACAAGGGAAAAACTGTTTTTT,CAGIGYRGTREKLFF
-,TRBJ1-2,TRBV19,few,TGTGCCAGTAACACGCTGACAACGACATATGGCTACACCTTC,CASNTLTTTYGYTF
-,TRBJ1-2,TRBV7-2,few,TGTGCCAGCAGCCCCTACGATCCGGTTTTGGATGGCTACACCTTC,CASSPYDPVLDGYTF
-,TRBJ2-1,TRBV9,-,TGTGCCAGCAGCGTATCCTGGTCCCTCGGGAATGAGCAGTTCTTC,CASSVSWSLGNEQFF
TRBD1,TRBJ2-7,TRBV2,-,TGTGCCAGCAGTGAAGTGGGGGCGCTGACAGGGGGGGCCTACGAGCAGTACTTC,CASSEVGALTGGAYEQYF
-,TRBJ2-5,TRBV5-1,-,TGCGCCAGCAGCTTGGCCGTAACCACCCTCCCCGGGGAGACCCAGTACTTC,CASSLAVTTLPGETQYF
-,TRBJ1-1,TRBV11-3,few,TGTGCCAGCAGTCCCAACGAAGCTTTCTTT,CASSPNEAFF
TRBD2,TRBJ2-7,TRBV9,-,TGTGCCAGCAGCGTAACTCCTAGCGGGAGTGGGTACGAGCAGTACTTC,CASSVTPSGSGYEQYF
-,TRBJ1-2,TRBV7-5,-,TGTGCCAGAAGCTTATTGCCAAGGGATTTAACTGGCTACACCTTC,CARSLLPRDLTGYTF
-,TRBJ2-1,TRBV4-3,once,TGCGCCAGCAGCCAAGATCAGGGTCCCTTCTTTGAGCAGTTCTTC,CASSQDQGPFFEQFF
TRBD2,TRBJ2-1,TRBV15,-,TGTGCCACCAGCAGAGTGGCTAGCGGGAAATCCTACAATGAGCAGTTCTTC,CATSRVASGKSYNEQFF
-,TRBJ2-5,TRBV7-9,-,TGTGCCAGCAGCCCCCTCGTGGGAGAGACCCAGTACTTC,CASSPLVGETQYF
TRBD2,TRBJ2-7,TRBV7-7,-,TGTGCTAGCAGCCCCCGGAGCGGGAGTGTCGACGAGCAGTACTTC,CASSPRSGSVDEQYF
TRBD2,TRBJ2-5,TRBV7-3,once,TGTGCCAGCAGCTTATGGGCTAGCGGGGGCCAAGAGACCCAGTACTTC,CASSLWASGGQETQYF
TRBD1,TRBJ2-5,TRBV6-1,-,TGTGCCAGTCGGGACAGGGGGCGAGAGACCCAGTACTTC,CASRDRGRETQYF
TRBD2,TRBJ2-5,TRBV28,-,TGTGCCAGCATTTTGACTAGCGGTGCGGGGGCCCAGTACTTC,CASILTSGAGAQYF
-,TRBJ2-3,TRBV5-1,-,TGCGCCAGCCGACTCGACTGGAGCACAGATACGCAGTATTTT,CASRLDWSTDTQYF
-,TRBJ1-5,TRBV21-1,-,TGTGCCAGCAGCAAAGTTTGTGGGGATCGATGGGGCAATCAGCCCCAGCATTTT,CASSKVCGDRWGNQPQHF
-,TRBJ1-2,TRBV5-6,-,TGTGCCAGCTTGGGGGACACGACTAACTATGGCTACACCTTC,CASLGDTTNYGYTF
-,TRBJ1-2,TRBV5-4,-,TGTGCCAGCAGCTTGTCCCTTAGCGGGGGAAAGAATGGCTACACCTTC,CASSLSLSGGKNGYTF
-,TRBJ2-7,TRBV6-6,-,TGTGCCAGCAGCCCATCGGCGGAAATTTCCTACGAGCAGTACTTC,CASSPSAEISYEQYF
TRBD2,TRBJ2-1,TRBV16,-,TGTGCCAGCAGCCCCTTTCCTAGCGGCAGCTCCTACAATGAGCAGTTCTTC,CASSPFPSGSSYNEQFF
TRBD1,TRBJ1-2,TRBV6-1,-,TGTGCCAGCAGTGTAGACTCCGGGACAGCCTTTTTTTTCTATGGCTACACCTTC,CASSVDSGTAFFFYGYTF
-,TRBJ1-2,TRBV28,few,TGTGCCAGCAGTTTAAATCGACGGGCCTACACCTTC,CASSLNRRAYTF
-,TRBJ1-1,TRBV7-6,medium-sized,TGTGCCAGCAGCTCGATTTTCAGTGGAGGGGCTGAAGCTTTCTTT,CASSSIFSGGAEAFF
TRBD2,TRBJ2-1,TRBV5-1,-,TGCGCCAGCAGCCGAACTAGCGGGAGTGGGAATGAGCAGTTCTTC,CASSRTSGSGNEQFF